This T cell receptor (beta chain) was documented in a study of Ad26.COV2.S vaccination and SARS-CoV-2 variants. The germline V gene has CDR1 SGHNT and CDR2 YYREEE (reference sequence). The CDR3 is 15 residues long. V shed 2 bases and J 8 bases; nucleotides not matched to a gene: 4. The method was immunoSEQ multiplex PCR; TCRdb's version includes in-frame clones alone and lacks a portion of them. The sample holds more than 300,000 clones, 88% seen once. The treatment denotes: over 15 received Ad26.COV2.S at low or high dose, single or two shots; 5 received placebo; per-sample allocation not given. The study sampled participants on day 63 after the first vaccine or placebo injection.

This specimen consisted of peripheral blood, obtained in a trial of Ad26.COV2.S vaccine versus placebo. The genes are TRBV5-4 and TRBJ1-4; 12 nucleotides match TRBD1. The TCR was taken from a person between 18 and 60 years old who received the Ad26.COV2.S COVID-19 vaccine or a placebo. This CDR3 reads CASSFPGQGAEKLFF. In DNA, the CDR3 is TGTGCCAGCAGCTTCCCGGGACAGGGGGCGGAAAAACTGTTTTTT.